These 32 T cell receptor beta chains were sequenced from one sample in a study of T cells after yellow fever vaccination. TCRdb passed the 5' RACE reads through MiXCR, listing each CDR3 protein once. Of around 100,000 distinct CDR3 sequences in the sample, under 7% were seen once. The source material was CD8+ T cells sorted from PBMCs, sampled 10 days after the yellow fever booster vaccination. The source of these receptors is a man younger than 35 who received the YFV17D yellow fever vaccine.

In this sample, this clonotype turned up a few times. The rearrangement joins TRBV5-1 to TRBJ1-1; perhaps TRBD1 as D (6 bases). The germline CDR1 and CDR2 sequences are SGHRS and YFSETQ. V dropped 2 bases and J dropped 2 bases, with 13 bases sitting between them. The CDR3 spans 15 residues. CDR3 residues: CASSLLDRLNTEAFF. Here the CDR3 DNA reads TGCGCCAGCAGCTTACTGGACAGACTTAACACTGAAGCTTTCTTT.

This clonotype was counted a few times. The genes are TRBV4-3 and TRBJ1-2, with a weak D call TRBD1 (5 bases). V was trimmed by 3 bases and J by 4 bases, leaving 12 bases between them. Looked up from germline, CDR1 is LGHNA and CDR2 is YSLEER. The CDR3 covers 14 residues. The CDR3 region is CASSQENGAYGYTF. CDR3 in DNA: TGCGCCAGCAGCCAGGAAAACGGGGCCTATGGCTACACCTTC.

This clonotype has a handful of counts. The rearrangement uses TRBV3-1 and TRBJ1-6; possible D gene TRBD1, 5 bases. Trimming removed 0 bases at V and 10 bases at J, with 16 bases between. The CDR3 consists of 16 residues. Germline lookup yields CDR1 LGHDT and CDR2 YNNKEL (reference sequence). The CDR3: CASSQENRGVSSPLHF. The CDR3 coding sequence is TGTGCCAGCAGCCAAGAAAATAGAGGGGTTTCATCACCCCTCCACTTT.

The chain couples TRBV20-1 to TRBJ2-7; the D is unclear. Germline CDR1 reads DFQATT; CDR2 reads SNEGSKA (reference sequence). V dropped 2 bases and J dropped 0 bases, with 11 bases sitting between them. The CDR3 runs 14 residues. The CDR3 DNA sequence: TGCAGTGCTAGATCGGTGGGAAGCTCCTACGAGCAGTACGTC. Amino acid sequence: CSARSVGSSYEQYV.

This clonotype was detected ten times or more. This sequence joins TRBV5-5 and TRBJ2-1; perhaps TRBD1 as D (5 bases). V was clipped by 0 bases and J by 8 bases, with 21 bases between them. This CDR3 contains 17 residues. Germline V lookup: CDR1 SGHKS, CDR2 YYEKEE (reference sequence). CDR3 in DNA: TGTGCCAGCAGCTTGGAGGGCAGGGCGAACGGTAAGGATGAGCAGTTCTTC. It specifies CASSLEGRANGKDEQFF.

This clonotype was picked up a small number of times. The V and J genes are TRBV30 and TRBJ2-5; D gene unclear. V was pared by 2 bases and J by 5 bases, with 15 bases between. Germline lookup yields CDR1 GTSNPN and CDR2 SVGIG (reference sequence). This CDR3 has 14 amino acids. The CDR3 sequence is CAWSPMDVRETQYF. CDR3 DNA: TGTGCCTGGAGTCCTATGGACGTCAGGGAGACCCAGTACTTC.

CDR3 loop: CATRGGHTEAFF. The CDR3, as DNA: TGTGCCACCCGGGGCGGTCACACTGAAGCTTTCTTT. This chain uses TRBV19 with TRBJ1-1; TRBD1 is a possible D gene (5 bases). The CDR3 is made up of 12 amino acids. From germline, CDR1 is LNHDA and CDR2 SQIVND (reference sequence). V dropped 10 bases and J dropped 3 bases, with 12 bases sitting between them.

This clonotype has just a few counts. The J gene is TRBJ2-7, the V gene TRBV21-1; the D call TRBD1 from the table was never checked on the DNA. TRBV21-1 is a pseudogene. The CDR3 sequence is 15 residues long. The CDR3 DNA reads TGTGCCAGCAGCAAATCAGGGAGGAGCTCCTACGAGCAGTACGTC. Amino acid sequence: CASSKSGRSSYEQYV.

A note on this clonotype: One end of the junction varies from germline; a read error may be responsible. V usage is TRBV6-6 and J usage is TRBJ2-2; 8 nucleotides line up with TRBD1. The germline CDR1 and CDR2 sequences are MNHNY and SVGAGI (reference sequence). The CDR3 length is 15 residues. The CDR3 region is CASRYSGTGTGELFF. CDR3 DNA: TGTGCCAGCAGGTACTCCGGGACAGGCACCGGGGAGCTGTTTTTT.

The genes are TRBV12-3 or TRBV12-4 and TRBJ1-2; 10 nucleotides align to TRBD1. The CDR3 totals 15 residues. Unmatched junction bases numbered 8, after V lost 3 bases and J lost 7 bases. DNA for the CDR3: TGTGCCAGCAGTTTCATCCGGGACAGGGGTCCTGGCTACACCTTC. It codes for CASSFIRDRGPGYTF.

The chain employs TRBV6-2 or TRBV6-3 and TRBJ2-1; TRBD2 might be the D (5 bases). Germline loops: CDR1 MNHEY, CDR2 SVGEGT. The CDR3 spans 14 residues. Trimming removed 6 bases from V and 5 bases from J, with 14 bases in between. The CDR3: CASSQPGINNEQFF. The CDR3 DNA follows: TGTGCCAGCAGCCAACCCGGGATAAACAATGAGCAGTTCTTC.

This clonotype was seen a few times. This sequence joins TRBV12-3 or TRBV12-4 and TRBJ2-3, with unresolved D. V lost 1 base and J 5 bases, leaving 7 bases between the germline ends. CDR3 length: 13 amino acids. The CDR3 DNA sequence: TGTGCCAGCAGTTTAGGACGTGAAGATACGCAGTATTTT. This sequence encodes CASSLGREDTQYF.

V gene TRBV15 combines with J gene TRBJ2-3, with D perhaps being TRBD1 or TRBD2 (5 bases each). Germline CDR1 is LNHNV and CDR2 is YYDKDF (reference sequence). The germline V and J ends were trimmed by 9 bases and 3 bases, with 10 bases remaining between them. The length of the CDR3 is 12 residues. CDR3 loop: CATRGETDTQYF. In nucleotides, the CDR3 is TGTGCCACTAGAGGGGAGACAGATACGCAGTATTTT. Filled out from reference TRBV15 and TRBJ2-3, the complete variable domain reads DAMVIQNPRYQVTQFGKPVTLSCSQTLNHNVMYWYQQKSSQAPKLLFHYYDKDFNNEADTPDNFQSRRPNTSFCFLDIRSPGLGDTAMYLCATRGETDTQYFGPGTRLTVL.

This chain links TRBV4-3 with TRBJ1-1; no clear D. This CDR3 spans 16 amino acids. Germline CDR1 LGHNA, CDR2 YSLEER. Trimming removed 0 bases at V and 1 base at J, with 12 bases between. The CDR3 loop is CASSQEKTESNTEAFF. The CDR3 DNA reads TGCGCCAGCAGCCAAGAAAAGACGGAGTCGAACACTGAAGCTTTCTTT.

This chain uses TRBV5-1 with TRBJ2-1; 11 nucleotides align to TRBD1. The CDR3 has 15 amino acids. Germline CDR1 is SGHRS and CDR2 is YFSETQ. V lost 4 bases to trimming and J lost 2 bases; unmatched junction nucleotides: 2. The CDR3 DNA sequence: TGCGCCAGCAGCCGGGACAGGGGGACCTACAATGAGCAGTTCTTC. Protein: CASSRDRGTYNEQFF.

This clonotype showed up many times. The CDR3 spells CASSGQVYEQYF. The CDR3 DNA sequence: TGTGCCAGCAGTGGACAGGTCTACGAGCAGTACTTC. J is TRBJ2-7 and V is TRBV12-3 or TRBV12-4; 7 bases line up with TRBD1. This CDR3 is built from 12 residues. J lost 3 bases, V lost 5 bases, and 1 base had no gene match.

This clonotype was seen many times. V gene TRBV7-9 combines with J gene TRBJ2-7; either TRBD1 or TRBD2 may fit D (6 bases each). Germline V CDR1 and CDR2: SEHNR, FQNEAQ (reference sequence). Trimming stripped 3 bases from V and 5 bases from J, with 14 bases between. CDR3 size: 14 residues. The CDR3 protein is CASSLRTEGDEQYV. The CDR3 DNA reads TGTGCCAGCAGCTTGAGGACGGAGGGGGACGAGCAGTACGTC.

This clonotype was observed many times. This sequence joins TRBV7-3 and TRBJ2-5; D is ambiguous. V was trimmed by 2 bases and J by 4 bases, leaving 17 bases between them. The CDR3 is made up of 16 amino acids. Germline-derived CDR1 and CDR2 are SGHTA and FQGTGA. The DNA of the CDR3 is TGTGCCAGCAGCTTATCCCCCTCGGATTCTCTAGAGACCCAGTACTTC. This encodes CASSLSPSDSLETQYF.

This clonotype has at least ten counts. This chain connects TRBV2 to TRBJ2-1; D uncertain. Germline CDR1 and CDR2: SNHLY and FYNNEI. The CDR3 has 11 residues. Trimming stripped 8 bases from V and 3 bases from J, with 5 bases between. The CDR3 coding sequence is TGTGCCAGCGACAACTACAATGAGCAGTTCTTC. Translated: CASDNYNEQFF. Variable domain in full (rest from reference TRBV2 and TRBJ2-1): EPEVTQTPSHQVTQMGQEVILRCVPISNHLYFYWYRQILGQKVEFLVSFYNNEISEKSEIFDDQFSVERPDGSNFTLKIRSTKLEDSAMYFCASDNYNEQFFGPGTRLTVL.

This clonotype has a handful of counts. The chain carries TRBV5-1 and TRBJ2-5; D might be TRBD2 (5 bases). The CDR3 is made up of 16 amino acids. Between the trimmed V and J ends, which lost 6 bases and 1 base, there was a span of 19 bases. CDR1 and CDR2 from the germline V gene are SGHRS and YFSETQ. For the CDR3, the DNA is TGCGCCAGCACCTTATGGACTGCTCCGACCCAAGAGACCCAGTACTTC. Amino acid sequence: CASTLWTAPTQETQYF.

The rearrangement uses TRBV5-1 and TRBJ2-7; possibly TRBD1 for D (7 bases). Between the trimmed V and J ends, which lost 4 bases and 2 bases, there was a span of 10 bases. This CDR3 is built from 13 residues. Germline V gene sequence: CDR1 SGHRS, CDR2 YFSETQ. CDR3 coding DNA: TGCGCCAGCAGCCAGGGGGGAACCTACGAGCAGTACTTC. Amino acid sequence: CASSQGGTYEQYF.

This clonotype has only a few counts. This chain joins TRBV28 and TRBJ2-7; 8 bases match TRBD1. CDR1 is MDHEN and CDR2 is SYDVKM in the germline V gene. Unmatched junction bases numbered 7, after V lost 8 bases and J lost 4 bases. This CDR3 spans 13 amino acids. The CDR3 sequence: CASGTGDLYEQYV. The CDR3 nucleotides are TGTGCCAGCGGGACAGGTGATCTATACGAGCAGTACGTC.

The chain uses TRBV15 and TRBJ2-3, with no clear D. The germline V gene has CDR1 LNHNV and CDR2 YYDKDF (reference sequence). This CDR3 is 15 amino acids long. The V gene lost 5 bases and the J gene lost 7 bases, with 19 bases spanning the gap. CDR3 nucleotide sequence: TGTGCCACCAGCGTTGGGCCGGGTGGAACGAATACGCAGTATTTT. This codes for CATSVGPGGTNTQYF.

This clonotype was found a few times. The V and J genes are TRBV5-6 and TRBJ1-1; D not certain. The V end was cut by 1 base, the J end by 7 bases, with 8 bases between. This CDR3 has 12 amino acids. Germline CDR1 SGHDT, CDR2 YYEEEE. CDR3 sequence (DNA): TGTGCCAGCAGCTTGACGAACGGTGAAGCTTTCTTT. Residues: CASSLTNGEAFF.

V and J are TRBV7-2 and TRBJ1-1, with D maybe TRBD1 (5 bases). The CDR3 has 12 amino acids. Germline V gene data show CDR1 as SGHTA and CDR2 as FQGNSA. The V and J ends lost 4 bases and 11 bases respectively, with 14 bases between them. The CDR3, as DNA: TGTGCCAGCAGCTCTGGGGCAGTCGGGGCTTTCTTT. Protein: CASSSGAVGAFF.

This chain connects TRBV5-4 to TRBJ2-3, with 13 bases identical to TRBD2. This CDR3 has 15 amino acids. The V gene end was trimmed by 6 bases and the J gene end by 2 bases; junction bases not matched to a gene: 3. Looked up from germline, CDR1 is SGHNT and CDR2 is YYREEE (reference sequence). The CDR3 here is CASKLAGGHTDTQYF. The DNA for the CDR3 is TGTGCCAGCAAACTAGCGGGGGGGCACACAGATACGCAGTATTTT. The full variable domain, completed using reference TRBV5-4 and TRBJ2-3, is ETGVTQSPTHLIKTRGQQVTLRCSSQSGHNTVSWYQQALGQGPQFIFQYYREEENGRGNFPPRFSGLQFPNYSSELNVNALELDDSALYLCASKLAGGHTDTQYFGPGTRLTVL.

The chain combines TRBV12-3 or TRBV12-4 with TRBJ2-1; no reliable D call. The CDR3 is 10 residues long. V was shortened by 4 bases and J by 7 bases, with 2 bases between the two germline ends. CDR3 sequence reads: CASSWNEQFF. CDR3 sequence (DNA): TGTGCCAGCAGTTGGAATGAGCAGTTCTTC.

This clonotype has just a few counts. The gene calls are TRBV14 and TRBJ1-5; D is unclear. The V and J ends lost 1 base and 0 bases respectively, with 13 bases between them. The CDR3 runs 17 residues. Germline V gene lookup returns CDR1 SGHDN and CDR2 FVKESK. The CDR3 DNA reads TGTGCCAGCAGCCAAGTAGAAGGATGGGATAGCAATCAGCCCCAGCATTTT. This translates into CASSQVEGWDSNQPQHF.

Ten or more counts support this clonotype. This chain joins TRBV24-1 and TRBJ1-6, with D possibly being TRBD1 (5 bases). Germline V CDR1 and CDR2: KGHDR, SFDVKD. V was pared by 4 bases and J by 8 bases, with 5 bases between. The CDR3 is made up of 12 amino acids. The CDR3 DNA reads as TGTGCCACCAGTGAAGGGGATTCACCCCTCCACTTT. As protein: CATSEGDSPLHF.

DNA for the CDR3: TGTGCCAGCAGCACTAGGACAGACGGTATAACTGAAGCTTTCTTT. It codes for CASSTRTDGITEAFF. This chain links TRBV7-6 with TRBJ1-1; D possibly corresponds to TRBD1 (6 bases). The germline V gene has CDR1 SGHVS and CDR2 FNYEAQ. V shed 5 bases and J shed 5 bases, with 18 bases lying between them. The CDR3 runs 15 residues. The whole variable domain, remainder taken from reference TRBV7-6 and TRBJ1-1, is GAGVSQSPRYKVTKRGQDVALRCDPISGHVSLYWYRQALGQGPEFLTYFNYEAQQDKSGLPNDRFSAERPEGSISTLTIQRTEQRDSAMYRCASSTRTDGITEAFFGQGTRLTVV.

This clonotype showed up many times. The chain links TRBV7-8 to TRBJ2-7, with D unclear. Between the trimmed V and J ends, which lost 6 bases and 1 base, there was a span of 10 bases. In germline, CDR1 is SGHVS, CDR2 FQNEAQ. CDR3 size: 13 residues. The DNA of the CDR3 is TGTGCCAGCAGTCACGCCGCATCCTACGAGCAGTACTTC. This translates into CASSHAASYEQYF.

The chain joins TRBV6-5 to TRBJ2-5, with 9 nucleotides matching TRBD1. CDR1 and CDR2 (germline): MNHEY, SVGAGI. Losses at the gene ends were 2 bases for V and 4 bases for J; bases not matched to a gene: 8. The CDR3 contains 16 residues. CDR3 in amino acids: CASSYGTGLQGETQYF. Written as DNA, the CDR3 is TGTGCCAGCAGTTACGGGACAGGGCTTCAGGGAGAGACCCAGTACTTC.